Following are 5 T cell receptor beta chains from one sample sequenced in a study of kidney transplant recipient with SARS-CoV-2 infection. TCRdb re-called the reads through MiXCR, storing one row per CDR3 protein. The sample shows some 220,000 distinct CDR3 sequences, more than 25% of them seen only once. The sample in question was a blood sample, obtained at baseline and on day 111 from a kidney transplant recipient. The receptor set was obtained from a male patient between 25 and 39 years old who had COVID-19 and was a kidney transplant recipient. Some of the T cells may derive from the graft donor.

This clonotype occurred many times. J is TRBJ1-6 and V is TRBV6-5; TRBD1 aligns across 8 bases. This CDR3 is 15 amino acids long. V lost 3 bases and J lost 6; bases outside the gene matches: 4. The V gene's germline CDR1 is MNHEY and CDR2 SVGAGI. The DNA of the CDR3 is TGTGCCAGCAGTTATCTAGGACAGGGTAATTCACCCCTCCACTTT. Its protein product is CASSYLGQGNSPLHF.

This clonotype was found many times. V is TRBV28 and J is TRBJ2-1, with D possibly matching TRBD2 (5 bases). This CDR3 has 15 amino acids. The germline CDR1 and CDR2 sequences are MDHEN and SYDVKM. The germline V and J ends were trimmed by 3 bases and 8 bases, with 17 bases remaining between them. DNA of the CDR3: TGTGCCAGCAGTTTTGGGATCCAGTCGGGATATGAGCAGTTCTTC. Encoded protein: CASSFGIQSGYEQFF.

This clonotype was counted ten times or more. The V call is TRBV3-1, the J call TRBJ2-2, with D uncertain. Germline CDR1 reads LGHDT; CDR2 reads YNNKEL (reference sequence). With 3 bases removed from V and 5 bases from J, the gap between germline ends came to 22 bases. This CDR3 is built from 18 residues. As DNA, the CDR3 is TGTGCCAGCAGCCATTTTGCTCCCATTTCAGGCTTGACCGGGGAGCTGTTTTTT. It specifies CASSHFAPISGLTGELFF. The full variable domain, completed using reference TRBV3-1 and TRBJ2-2, is DTAVSQTPKYLVTQMGNDKSIKCEQNLGHDTMYWYKQDSKKFLKIMFSYNNKELIINETVPNRFSPKSPDKAHLNLHINSLELGDSAVYFCASSHFAPISGLTGELFFGEGSRLTVL.

As for this clonotype: Being one base from a much bigger clone, this may be a read error. CDR3 residues: CASSYSTPILIRTEAFF. CDR3 nucleotide sequence: TGTGCCAGCAGCTATTCGACTCCCATTTTAATTCGCACTGAAGCTTTCTTT. This sequence joins TRBV3-1 and TRBJ1-1; D uncertain. V was clipped by 5 bases and J by 4 bases, with 23 bases between them. Looked up from germline, CDR1 is LGHDT and CDR2 is YNNKEL (reference sequence). The CDR3 loop spans 17 amino acids.

This clonotype appeared many times. The rearrangement joins TRBV3-1 to TRBJ1-1; D ambiguous. The V end lost 5 bases, the J end lost 4 bases, and 23 bases lay between the germline ends. Germline CDR1 and CDR2: LGHDT and YNNKEL (reference sequence). The CDR3 covers 17 residues. The CDR3 DNA follows: TGTGCCAGCAGCTGGCACGGTCCCATTTCAATTCGCACTGAAGCTTTCTTT. It specifies CASSWHGPISIRTEAFF. The full variable domain, in which reference TRBV3-1 and TRBJ1-1 provide the parts outside the CDR3, is DTAVSQTPKYLVTQMGNDKSIKCEQNLGHDTMYWYKQDSKKFLKIMFSYNNKELIINETVPNRFSPKSPDKAHLNLHINSLELGDSAVYFCASSWHGPISIRTEAFFGQGTRLTVV.